A single sample is the source of the 28 T cell receptor beta chains below, sequenced in a study of control samples from healthy donors and cancer patients. Sequencing was performed with immunoSEQ multiplex PCR; in TCRdb, only in-frame clones are kept and a portion is missing. The sample lists 150,000 or so clones, 88% occurring once. Sequenced input: blood. These receptors were obtained from a man between 18 and 35 years old in good health.

The CDR3 region is CASSRDRRNQPQHF. CDR3 DNA sequence: TGTGCCAGCAGCCGGGACAGGCGGAATCAGCCCCAGCATTTT. The chain employs TRBV7-8 and TRBJ1-5; 8 nucleotides match TRBD1. Germline V CDR1 and CDR2: SGHVS, FQNEAQ. V lost 5 bases and J lost 4; bases outside the gene matches: 4. The CDR3 contains 14 residues.

The chain has TRBV4-3 and TRBJ1-1, with D perhaps TRBD1 (6 bases). The germline gives CDR1 LGHNA, CDR2 YSLEER. The CDR3 length is 17 residues. V was pared by 3 bases and J by 4 bases, with 21 bases between. The DNA of the CDR3 is TGCGCCAGCAGCCAGGAGGGGGTGCGGGGGGCGAGCACTGAAGCTTTCTTT. Translation gives CASSQEGVRGASTEAFF.

The CDR3 bases are TGTGCCAGCAGGACAGGCTCTAACTATGGCTACACCTTC. This codes for CASRTGSNYGYTF. The J gene is TRBJ1-2, the V gene TRBV7-2; the D gene is possibly TRBD1 (6 bases). This CDR3 region has 13 residues. Germline CDR1 is SGHTA and CDR2 is FQGNSA. Trimming removed 6 bases from V and 0 bases from J, with 8 bases in between. Full variable domain (outside the CDR3, taken from reference TRBV7-2 and TRBJ1-2): GAGVSQSPSNKVTEKGKDVELRCDPISGHTALYWYRQSLGQGLEFLIYFQGNSAPDKSGLPSDRFSAERTGGSVSTLTIQRTQQEDSAVYLCASRTGSNYGYTFGSGTRLTVV.

The rearrangement links TRBV2 to TRBJ1-1; weak D call: TRBD1 (5 bases). The germline CDR1 and CDR2 sequences are SNHLY and FYNNEI. The CDR3 covers 12 residues. V lost 6 bases and J lost 3, with 8 bases in between. The CDR3 region has the DNA TGTGCCAGCAGACAGGACCACACTGAAGCTTTCTTT. This encodes CASRQDHTEAFF.

This sequence joins TRBV5-1 and TRBJ2-7; a possible D gene is TRBD1 (5 bases). The CDR3 loop spans 15 amino acids. Trimming left V 0 bases short and J 2 bases short, with 12 bases between. From germline, CDR1 is SGHRS and CDR2 YFSETQ. The CDR3 sequence is CASSLGSRRAYEQYF. In DNA form, the CDR3 reads TGCGCCAGCAGCTTGGGGTCCCGCAGGGCCTACGAGCAGTACTTC.

The rearrangement uses TRBV6-5 and TRBJ1-4, with 7 bases identical to TRBD1. Germline V gene sequence: CDR1 MNHEY, CDR2 SVGAGI. The CDR3 covers 15 residues. The V segment lost 4 bases and the J segment 7 bases; nucleotides outside the gene matches: 9. The CDR3 DNA is TGTGCCAGCAGTTTGACACAGGGGAGGGGTGAAAAACTGTTTTTT. This encodes CASSLTQGRGEKLFF.

The chain has TRBV11-2 and TRBJ1-6, with D perhaps TRBD1 (6 bases). The CDR3 has 15 amino acids. Germline CDR1 SGHAT, CDR2 FQNNGV. The germline V and J ends were trimmed by 2 bases and 4 bases, with 9 bases remaining between them. The chain's CDR3 is CASSLRGEYNSPLHF. The CDR3, as DNA: TGTGCCAGCAGCTTAAGGGGGGAATATAATTCACCCCTCCACTTT.

The genes are TRBV7-9 and TRBJ2-1; tentative D call: TRBD2 (6 bases). The CDR3 extends over 15 amino acids. Trimming removed 2 bases from V and 7 bases from J, with 15 bases in between. CDR1 SEHNR and CDR2 FQNEAQ come from the germline V gene (reference sequence). CDR3 sequence: CASSLRGGGANEQFF. The CDR3 DNA follows: TGTGCCAGCAGCTTACGAGGTGGAGGGGCGAATGAGCAGTTCTTC.

This clone was counted only a few times. The chain uses TRBV6-1 and TRBJ2-7; 8 bases match TRBD1. Germline lookup yields CDR1 MNHNS and CDR2 SASEGT. The CDR3 sequence is 14 residues long. V lost 1 base to trimming and J lost 4 bases; unmatched junction nucleotides: 3. CDR3 region: CASSEDWTGYEQYF. For the CDR3, the DNA is TGTGCCAGCAGTGAAGATTGGACAGGGTACGAGCAGTACTTC.

This sequence joins TRBV29-1 and TRBJ2-3; no definite D call. This CDR3 comprises 13 residues. The ends were cut back, 4 bases at V and 6 bases at J, with 14 bases in the middle. Per the germline V gene, CDR1 is SQVTM and CDR2 is ANQGSEA. In DNA, the CDR3 is TGCAGCGTTGGGCAGGCCGTGGCGGATACGCAGTATTTT. Its protein is CSVGQAVADTQYF.

The rearrangement links TRBV7-2 to TRBJ2-5; 7 nucleotides align to TRBD2. Germline V gene lookup returns CDR1 SGHTA and CDR2 FQGNSA. V dropped 5 bases and J dropped 9; count of bases not matched to a gene: 9. This CDR3 has 13 residues. Here the CDR3 reads CASSGDVGRAQYF. CDR3 in DNA: TGTGCCAGCAGCGGAGACGTGGGGAGGGCCCAGTACTTC.

This clone was seen only a few times. The genes are TRBV4-2 and TRBJ1-3; D remains unclear. Trimming shortened V by 3 bases and J by 0 bases, and 12 bases separated the two germline ends. Germline V gene lookup returns CDR1 LGHNA and CDR2 YNFKEQ. CDR3 length equals 16 residues. The CDR3 DNA follows: TGTGCCAGCAGCCACGGTAACCCAGTCTCTGGAAACACCATATATTTT. It codes for CASSHGNPVSGNTIYF.

The chain carries TRBV10-1 and TRBJ1-3, with D maybe TRBD1 (5 bases). There are 17 residues in the CDR3. Trimming pared 2 bases from V and 0 bases from J, leaving 14 bases between. Germline V gives CDR1 WNHNN, CDR2 SYGVQD (reference sequence). Here the CDR3 reads CASSEPGDSLSGNTIYF. The CDR3 bases are TGCGCCAGCAGTGAGCCCGGAGACAGCCTCTCTGGAAACACCATATATTTT.

The chain uses TRBV7-3 and TRBJ2-6; D is perhaps TRBD1 (6 bases). V was pared by 2 bases and J by 4 bases, with 9 bases between. This CDR3 contains 15 residues. Germline CDR1 SGHTA, CDR2 FQGTGA. The CDR3 bases are TGTGCCAGCAGCTTACAGGGGACAGGGGCCAACGTCCTGACTTTC. Amino acids: CASSLQGTGANVLTF.

The chain carries TRBV30 and TRBJ2-7, with a possible D match to TRBD2 (6 bases). V shed 0 bases and J shed 3 bases, with 15 bases lying between them. The CDR3 covers 15 residues. CDR1 and CDR2 (germline): GTSNPN, SVGIG (reference sequence). DNA for the CDR3: TGTGCCTGGAGTGTACCCCCGGGGCGGGGCTACGAGCAGTACTTC. Its translation is CAWSVPPGRGYEQYF. Full variable domain (outside the CDR3, taken from reference TRBV30 and TRBJ2-7): SQTIHQWPATLVQPVGSPLSLECTVEGTSNPNLYWYRQAAGRGLQLLFYSVGIGQISSEVPQNLSASRPQDRQFILSSKKLLLSDSGFYLCAWSVPPGRGYEQYFGPGTRLTVT.

This chain links TRBV12-3 or TRBV12-4 with TRBJ1-1; D is unresolved. Trimming took off 4 bases at V and 6 bases at J, with 12 bases between the two ends. The CDR3 loop spans 13 amino acids. The CDR3 here is CASSSQEVAEAFF. CDR3 nucleotide sequence: TGTGCCAGCAGTTCGCAGGAAGTGGCTGAAGCTTTCTTT.

The chain links TRBV6-1 to TRBJ2-6, with 7 bases lining up with TRBD2. With 2 bases clipped from V and 0 bases from J, the junction kept 7 bases outside the gene matches. CDR1 and CDR2 from the germline V gene are MNHNS and SASEGT. This CDR3 spans 18 amino acids. This CDR3 is CASSEWGGASSGANVLTF. As DNA, the CDR3 is TGTGCCAGCAGTGAATGGGGAGGGGCTAGCTCTGGGGCCAACGTCCTGACTTTC.

The chain recombines TRBV12-3 or TRBV12-4 with TRBJ2-7; D remains unclear. CDR3 length: 13 residues. Trimming removed 6 bases from V and 10 bases from J, with 19 bases in between. CDR3 DNA: TGTGCCAGCAGCCATAGGAGTGCGAACTTCCAGTACTTC. Translating gives CASSHRSANFQYF.

The sample holds many counts of this clone. The V gene is TRBV7-2, the J gene TRBJ2-2; D may be TRBD1 (6 bases). Trimming shortened V by 3 bases and J by 5 bases, and 7 bases separated the two germline ends. This CDR3 is 13 amino acids long. Germline CDR1 SGHTA, CDR2 FQGNSA. CDR3 protein: CASSLTGTGELFF. CDR3 DNA sequence: TGTGCCAGCAGCTTGACAGGTACCGGGGAGCTGTTTTTT.

The chain carries TRBV19 and TRBJ1-5, with a weak D call TRBD1 (6 bases). V lost 4 bases, J lost 3 bases, and 19 bases lay in between. The CDR3 is made up of 17 amino acids. The germline V gene encodes CDR1 LNHDA and CDR2 SQIVND (reference sequence). CDR3: CASSTLQGKGNNQPQHF. In DNA form, the CDR3 reads TGTGCCAGTAGTACTCTACAGGGCAAGGGGAACAATCAGCCCCAGCATTTT. Drawing the rest from reference TRBV19 and TRBJ1-5, the complete variable domain is DGGITQSPKYLFRKEGQNVTLSCEQNLNHDAMYWYRQDPGQGLRLIYYSQIVNDFQKGDIAEGYSVSREKKESFPLTVTSAQKNPTAFYLCASSTLQGKGNNQPQHFGDGTRLSIL.

The rearrangement uses TRBV5-1 and TRBJ1-2, with 8 nucleotides matching TRBD1. Germline loops: CDR1 SGHRS, CDR2 YFSETQ. The CDR3 is 17 amino acids. With 4 bases clipped from V and 3 bases from J, the junction kept 14 bases outside the gene matches. The DNA for the CDR3 is TGCGCCAGCAGCCCGCCAGGGGGCTGGGAATTTCACTATGGCTACACCTTC. Protein: CASSPPGGWEFHYGYTF.

The rearrangement joins TRBV5-6 to TRBJ2-7; 11 bases align to TRBD1. The CDR3 extends over 14 amino acids. Unmatched junction bases numbered 3, after V lost 2 bases and J lost 5 bases. CDR1 and CDR2 (germline): SGHDT, YYEEEE. In nucleotides, the CDR3 is TGTGCCAGCAGCTTCGGACAGGGGGCCAACGAGCAGTACTTC. This encodes CASSFGQGANEQYF. Combining the CDR3 with reference TRBV5-6 and TRBJ2-7 gives the whole variable domain DAGVTQSPTHLIKTRGQQVTLRCSPKSGHDTVSWYQQALGQGPQFIFQYYEEEERQRGNFPDRFSGHQFPNYSSELNVNALLLGDSALYLCASSFGQGANEQYFGPGTRLTVT.

The chain carries TRBV7-3 and TRBJ2-3; 7 positions agree with TRBD2. Per germline, CDR1 SGHTA and CDR2 FQGTGA. The CDR3 has 15 residues. The trim removed 3 bases at V and 3 bases at J, leaving 6 bases unmatched. The CDR3 region is CASSFIGGKTDTQYF. For the CDR3, the DNA is TGTGCCAGCAGCTTCATCGGGGGGAAGACAGATACGCAGTATTTT.

The CDR3 is CASTRDSSSYNEQFF. CDR3 bases: TGTGCCAGCACTAGGGACTCTAGCTCCTACAATGAGCAGTTCTTC. This chain joins TRBV9 and TRBJ2-1; maybe TRBD2 (6 bases). Trimming took off 6 bases at V and 0 bases at J, with 13 bases between the two ends. CDR1 SGDLS and CDR2 YYNGEE come from the germline V gene. This CDR3 has 15 residues.

This clone was counted a few times. V and J are TRBV7-6 and TRBJ1-5; tentative D call: TRBD1 (5 bases). V was cut by 5 bases and J by 2 bases, with 16 bases left in between. There are 16 residues in the CDR3. Germline V CDR1 and CDR2: SGHVS, FNYEAQ. The CDR3 protein is CASSPNGGIGNQPQHF. In nucleotides, the CDR3 is TGTGCCAGCAGCCCAAACGGGGGGATAGGCAATCAGCCCCAGCATTTT.

This chain links TRBV7-2 with TRBJ2-7; maybe TRBD2 (6 bases). Trimming removed 4 bases from V and 1 base from J, with 14 bases in between. Per germline, CDR1 SGHTA and CDR2 FQGNSA. The CDR3 has 15 residues. The DNA of the CDR3 is TGTGCCAGCAGCTCCCGGAGGGGAACGTCCTACGAGCAGTACTTC. Translating gives CASSSRRGTSYEQYF.

The chain links TRBV18 to TRBJ1-1; the D is unclear. CDR3 length: 12 residues. Trimming left V 5 bases short and J 1 base short, with 5 bases between. Looked up from germline, CDR1 is KGHSH and CDR2 is LQKENI. CDR3 sequence reads: CASSTANTEAFF. The CDR3 region has the DNA TGTGCCAGCTCAACGGCGAACACTGAAGCTTTCTTT.

The chain couples TRBV7-2 to TRBJ2-5; D perhaps matches TRBD2 (5 bases). The germline V gene encodes CDR1 SGHTA and CDR2 FQGNSA. V was trimmed by 1 base and J by 2 bases, leaving 8 bases between them. This CDR3 contains 14 residues. The CDR3 here is CASSLGGYQETQYF. CDR3 coding DNA: TGTGCCAGCAGCTTAGGAGGGTATCAAGAGACCCAGTACTTC.